These 25 T cell receptor beta chains share one sample of origin, sequenced in a study of graft-versus-host responses after intestinal transplantation. This table comes from immunoSEQ multiplex PCR, and its TCRdb copy is limited to in-frame clones, with some not included. The sample lists around 9,500 clones, 85% to 90% occurring once. The sequencing used PBMCs, collected approximately 240 days after intestinal transplant. These receptors were collected from a human patient who received an intestinal transplant, so some T cells may come from the graft donor.

The V call is TRBV6-9, the J call TRBJ2-2; TRBD2 might be the D (5 bases). The V end lost 4 bases, the J end lost 0 bases, and 12 bases lay between the germline ends. Germline V gene lookup returns CDR1 MNHGY and CDR2 SVAAGI. This CDR3 has 16 residues. The CDR3 here is CASSSPRGSNTGELFF. CDR3 nucleotides: TGTGCCAGCAGTTCCCCCCGGGGATCGAACACCGGGGAGCTGTTTTTT.

The chain couples TRBV7-2 to TRBJ2-5; D is unclear. CDR3 length: 11 amino acids. With 4 bases removed from V and 1 base from J, the gap between germline ends came to 1 base. CDR1 is SGHTA, CDR2 FQGNSA, per germline. For the CDR3, the DNA is TGTGCCAGCAGCTCCCAAGAGACCCAGTACTTC. Protein sequence: CASSSQETQYF. Based on the CDR3 plus reference TRBV7-2 and TRBJ2-5, the full variable domain is GAGVSQSPSNKVTEKGKDVELRCDPISGHTALYWYRQSLGQGLEFLIYFQGNSAPDKSGLPSDRFSAERTGGSVSTLTIQRTQQEDSAVYLCASSSQETQYFGPGTRLLVL.

This clone appeared once. This chain connects TRBV28 to TRBJ2-5, with D perhaps TRBD2 (6 bases). In germline, CDR1 is MDHEN, CDR2 SYDVKM. This CDR3 is 14 amino acids long. Trimming cost V 6 bases and J 7 bases, with 18 bases left between them. The CDR3 sequence is CASSLRDFLGTQYF. The DNA of the CDR3 is TGTGCCAGCAGCTTGAGGGACTTCTTAGGGACCCAGTACTTC. The entire variable domain, with the rest obtained from reference TRBV28 and TRBJ2-5, is as follows: DVKVTQSSRYLVKRTGEKVFLECVQDMDHENMFWYRQDPGLGLRLIYFSYDVKMKEKGDIPEGYSVSREKKERFSLILESASTNQTSMYLCASSLRDFLGTQYFGPGTRLLVL.

The V call is TRBV19, the J call TRBJ1-1, with D possibly TRBD1 on 5 matching bases. Deletions cut 8 bases from V and 4 bases from J, with 17 bases between. The CDR3 has 14 residues. In germline, CDR1 is LNHDA, CDR2 SQIVND (reference sequence). In DNA, the CDR3 is TGTGCCAGTCTTCTGGGGGGGGGAGGCACTGAAGCTTTCTTT. Encoded protein: CASLLGGGGTEAFF.

The chain carries TRBV4-1 and TRBJ2-5; tentatively, D is TRBD2 (6 bases). Germline CDR1 is MGHRA and CDR2 is YSYEKL. The CDR3 sequence is 13 residues long. Trimming took 1 base from V and 3 from J, leaving 6 bases between them. CDR3 amino acids: CASSQVAEETQYF. The CDR3 nucleotides are TGCGCCAGCAGCCAAGTAGCGGAAGAGACCCAGTACTTC.

This chain joins TRBV29-1 and TRBJ1-2; the D is unclear. The CDR3 runs to 10 residues. Per germline, CDR1 SQVTM and CDR2 ANQGSEA. V lost 3 bases and J lost 8, with 7 bases in between. The CDR3 region is CSVDRQGYTF. The CDR3 DNA reads as TGCAGCGTTGACAGGCAGGGCTACACCTTC.

The rearrangement uses TRBV7-2 and TRBJ1-5; D call uncertain. Germline CDR1 and CDR2: SGHTA and FQGNSA. This CDR3 has 15 residues. V lost 3 bases and J lost 6, with 15 bases in between. DNA of the CDR3: TGTGCCAGCAGCTTTGAAAGGGAACGAGGTCAGCCCCAGCATTTT. Its protein product is CASSFERERGQPQHF.

The chain combines TRBV9 with TRBJ1-5; D is unresolved. This CDR3 is 14 amino acids long. Germline CDR1 SGDLS, CDR2 YYNGEE. V was pared by 0 bases and J by 3 bases, with 7 bases between. The CDR3 nucleotides read TGTGCCAGCAGCGTAGGTGGGTACAATCAGCCCCAGCATTTT. Amino acids: CASSVGGYNQPQHF.

The chain uses TRBV5-6 and TRBJ1-2, with a tentative D call TRBD1 (5 bases). The V gene lost 4 bases and the J gene lost 5 bases, with 12 bases spanning the gap. Germline CDR1 is SGHDT and CDR2 is YYEEEE. The CDR3 loop spans 13 amino acids. The CDR3 DNA follows: TGTGCCAGCAGCCTGGGCAGGGCTTATGGCTACACCTTC. Amino acid sequence: CASSLGRAYGYTF.

The gene calls are TRBV9 and TRBJ1-6; 8 positions match TRBD1. With V trimmed by 4 bases and J by 9 bases, 9 bases remained unmatched. The CDR3 runs to 15 residues. Germline CDR1 reads SGDLS; CDR2 reads YYNGEE. CDR3 amino acids: CASSPQTGERSPLHF. In nucleotides, the CDR3 is TGTGCCAGCAGCCCGCAGACAGGGGAACGTTCACCCCTCCACTTT.

This chain's CDR3 is CASSADLSGSGNTIYF. The DNA of the CDR3 is TGTGCCAGCAGTGCGGACCTCTCGGGGTCTGGAAACACCATATATTTT. The chain uses TRBV6-1 and TRBJ1-3; no reliable D call. V lost 4 bases, J lost 1 base, and 14 bases lay in between. Germline V gene data show CDR1 as MNHNS and CDR2 as SASEGT. The CDR3 sequence is 16 residues long.

The chain has TRBV4-2 and TRBJ1-2; no reliable D call. This CDR3 contains 12 residues. CDR1 LGHNA and CDR2 YNFKEQ come from the germline V gene. The V gene lost 0 bases and the J gene lost 8 bases, with 7 bases spanning the gap. CDR3 amino acids: CASSQEGTGYTF. In nucleotides, the CDR3 is TGTGCCAGCAGCCAAGAGGGCACGGGCTACACCTTC.

The chain uses TRBV5-4 and TRBJ2-1; D is ambiguous. Between the trimmed V and J ends, which lost 0 bases and 4 bases, there was a span of 11 bases. The germline V gene encodes CDR1 SGHNT and CDR2 YYREEE (reference sequence). The CDR3 length is 15 residues. The CDR3 sequence: CASSLDPSEYNEQFF. The CDR3 DNA follows: TGTGCCAGCAGCTTGGACCCCAGCGAGTACAATGAGCAGTTCTTC.

The genes are TRBV7-9 and TRBJ2-1; 12 bases align to TRBD1. CDR3 length equals 15 residues. Looked up from germline, CDR1 is SEHNR and CDR2 is FQNEAQ (reference sequence). The V segment lost 2 bases and the J segment 8 bases; nucleotides outside the gene matches: 4. CDR3 DNA sequence: TGTGCCAGCAGCTTAATGGGACAGGGGGCCTATGAGCAGTTCTTC. Encoded protein: CASSLMGQGAYEQFF.

This clone was observed once. This chain connects TRBV4-3 to TRBJ2-1, with 7 bases that match TRBD2. The CDR3 has 17 amino acids. Losses at the gene ends were 0 bases for V and 5 bases for J; bases not matched to a gene: 10. Per the germline V gene, CDR1 is LGHNA and CDR2 is YSLEER. The CDR3 DNA reads as TGCGCCAGCAGCCAAGAACCCCGGGAGGTGTGGGACAATGAGCAGTTCTTC. It is translated as CASSQEPREVWDNEQFF.

The V gene is TRBV7-6, the J gene TRBJ2-7, with D unresolved. Trimming took off 5 bases at V and 0 bases at J, with 14 bases between the two ends. The CDR3 has 15 amino acids. The V gene's germline CDR1 is SGHVS and CDR2 FNYEAQ. CDR3 sequence: CASSPTPGVSYEQYF. CDR3 bases: TGTGCCAGCAGCCCCACTCCCGGAGTCTCCTACGAGCAGTACTTC.

This chain uses TRBV28 with TRBJ2-7; TRBD1 matches at 8 bases. CDR1 and CDR2 (germline): MDHEN, SYDVKM. J was trimmed by 2 bases and V by 4 bases; bases with no gene match: 7. The CDR3 is 15 amino acids. The CDR3 sequence is CASSYIRTGPYEQYF. The CDR3 DNA reads TGTGCCAGCAGTTACATAAGGACAGGGCCCTACGAGCAGTACTTC.

Regarding this clone: The sample contains more than one DNA sequence encoding this CDR3. The CDR3 nucleotides read TGTGCCAGCAGCTTCTGGCCAGCGGAGAGGGGGCGGGGATATGGCTACACCTTC. It yields the protein CASSFWPAERGRGYGYTF. The chain couples TRBV7-9 to TRBJ1-2; TRBD1 agrees at 7 bases. The CDR3 covers 18 residues. The trim removed 3 bases at V and 5 bases at J, leaving 18 bases unmatched. The V gene's germline CDR1 is SEHNR and CDR2 FQNEAQ (reference sequence).

CDR3 amino acids: CASSRPTSHEQYF. The CDR3 region has the DNA TGTGCCAGCAGCAGGCCGACTAGCCACGAGCAGTACTTC. The chain combines TRBV7-4 with TRBJ2-7; 7 positions agree with TRBD2. This CDR3 is 13 amino acids long. With V trimmed by 5 bases and J by 5 bases, 6 bases remained unmatched. Per the germline V gene, CDR1 is SGHVT and CDR2 is SQSDAQ.

The chain links TRBV19 to TRBJ2-3; a weak D match, TRBD2 (7 bases). Trimming left V 6 bases short and J 2 bases short, with 18 bases between. The CDR3 has 16 amino acids. Germline lookup yields CDR1 LNHDA and CDR2 SQIVND (reference sequence). The CDR3 spells CASSTWGGADTDTQYF. For the CDR3, the DNA is TGTGCCAGTAGCACCTGGGGGGGGGCAGACACAGATACGCAGTATTTT.

This clone was observed once. The chain recombines TRBV4-2 with TRBJ2-2, with TRBD2 identical over 7 bases. The ends lost 5 bases at V and 4 bases at J; junction bases unmatched: 7. CDR1 and CDR2 (germline): LGHNA, YNFKEQ. This CDR3 is built from 15 residues. The CDR3 loop is CASSFGGRATGELFF. CDR3 DNA: TGTGCCAGCAGCTTCGGTGGGAGGGCCACCGGGGAGCTGTTTTTT.

J is TRBJ1-1 and V is TRBV10-3; TRBD1 agrees at 7 bases. The J segment lost 8 bases and the V segment lost 3 bases, leaving 6 bases of the junction unmatched. The CDR3 extends over 13 amino acids. The germline V gene has CDR1 ENHRY and CDR2 SYGVKD. CDR3 DNA: TGTGCCATCAGTGAACTTAGGGACAGCGAAGCTTTCTTT. Translation gives CAISELRDSEAFF.

Here the CDR3 reads CASSLGVAGNVDTQYF. CDR3 DNA: TGCGCCAGCAGCTTGGGTGTAGCGGGAAACGTGGATACGCAGTATTTT. The chain is built from TRBV5-1 and TRBJ2-3, with 8 bases aligning to TRBD2. Germline CDR1 is SGHRS and CDR2 is YFSETQ. The CDR3 sequence is 16 residues long. V shed 0 bases and J 6 bases; nucleotides not matched to a gene: 9.

The gene calls are TRBV11-1 and TRBJ2-3; 8 positions agree with TRBD2. CDR3 length equals 14 residues. The V and J ends lost 3 bases and 7 bases, in that order; junction bases with no gene match: 6. Germline lookup yields CDR1 SGHAT and CDR2 FQDESV (reference sequence). DNA for the CDR3: TGTGCCAGCAGCTTCAGCGGGAGCCACCATACGCAGTATTTT. It translates to CASSFSGSHHTQYF.

V usage is TRBV30 and J usage is TRBJ2-1; weak D call: TRBD2 (5 bases). The CDR3 totals 15 residues. CDR1 and CDR2 (germline): GTSNPN, SVGIG (reference sequence). With 3 bases removed from V and 4 bases from J, the gap between germline ends came to 16 bases. This CDR3 reads CAWRVRRVDYNEQFF. The CDR3 DNA sequence: TGTGCCTGGAGGGTGAGGCGGGTGGATTACAATGAGCAGTTCTTC.